The next 28 T cell receptor beta chains were all read from a single sample in a study of CD4 T cells in relation to SARS-CoV-2 and coronaviruses. Data came from immunoSEQ multiplex PCR; TCRdb stores just in-frame clones and leaves some out. This table has approximately 20,000 clones, about 70% appearing once. No antigens are known for them. Unexposed donor CD4+ T cells date from about 2011-2018, before the COVID-19 pandemic. Isolation of CD4+ T cells took place after less than 13 days in culture. The sequenced sample was CD4+ T cells from PBMCs, cultured in vitro. The receptors here all came from a human donor in good health.

This chain uses TRBV7-8 with TRBJ2-1; tentatively, D is TRBD1 (5 bases). The CDR3 is 14 amino acids. Trimming stripped 1 base from V and 7 bases from J, with 11 bases between. Germline assignment: CDR1 SGHVS and CDR2 FQNEAQ. This chain's CDR3 is CASSLVDSYNEQFF. Written as DNA, the CDR3 is TGTGCCAGCAGCTTAGTTGACAGTTATAATGAGCAGTTCTTC.

In its sample, this clone was seen a few times. The chain couples TRBV7-9 to TRBJ1-1; D call uncertain. V was shortened by 7 bases and J by 1 base, with 16 bases between the two germline ends. The CDR3 has 15 amino acids. The germline gives CDR1 SEHNR, CDR2 FQNEAQ (reference sequence). The CDR3 loop reads CASTLSSVQNTEAFF. CDR3 bases: TGTGCCAGCACCCTGTCCTCTGTGCAGAACACTGAAGCTTTCTTT.

V and J are TRBV12-3 or TRBV12-4 and TRBJ1-1; D is ambiguous. Trimming took off 1 base at V and 10 bases at J, with 13 bases between the two ends. The CDR3 has 13 amino acids. The CDR3 loop reads CASSLGYDSLAFF. The DNA of the CDR3 is TGTGCCAGCAGTTTAGGTTACGATTCCCTAGCTTTCTTT.

This clone was counted a single time. The gene calls are TRBV10-1 and TRBJ2-2; TRBD2 aligns across 10 bases. J was trimmed by 5 bases and V by 8 bases; bases with no gene match: 11. CDR3 size: 16 residues. Looked up from germline, CDR1 is WNHNN and CDR2 is SYGVQD (reference sequence). CDR3 protein: CASRSGAGGRTGELFF. The DNA of the CDR3 is TGCGCCAGCCGGTCAGGAGCGGGAGGGAGGACCGGGGAGCTGTTTTTT.

This sequence joins TRBV19 and TRBJ2-1, with 7 nucleotides matching TRBD1. The J segment lost 10 bases and the V segment lost 4 bases, leaving 13 bases of the junction unmatched. The CDR3 spans 15 residues. Germline V gives CDR1 LNHDA, CDR2 SQIVND (reference sequence). This CDR3 is CASSTGTVPSEEQFF. The CDR3 bases are TGTGCCAGTAGTACCGGGACAGTCCCCTCGGAGGAGCAGTTCTTC.

The rearrangement links TRBV10-3 to TRBJ2-2; tentatively, D is TRBD1 or TRBD2 (5 bases each). The CDR3 spans 15 residues. Germline lookup yields CDR1 ENHRY and CDR2 SYGVKD. V dropped 6 bases and J dropped 5 bases, with 16 bases sitting between them. The chain's CDR3 is CAISQSGPPTGELFF. The CDR3 DNA reads as TGTGCCATCAGCCAATCGGGACCCCCGACCGGGGAGCTGTTTTTT.

The table lists this clone with a count of one. The chain joins TRBV19 to TRBJ1-5, with D possibly matching TRBD1 (6 bases). The V and J ends lost 2 bases and 0 bases respectively, with 20 bases between them. The CDR3 totals 19 residues. Germline assignment: CDR1 LNHDA and CDR2 SQIVND (reference sequence). CDR3 in DNA: TGTGCCAGTAGTATATTCCGGACAGCTGGGAGTTATAGCAATCAGCCCCAGCATTTT. This gives the protein CASSIFRTAGSYSNQPQHF.

This chain connects TRBV10-3 to TRBJ1-5; 8 bases align to TRBD1. Trimming took 3 bases from V and 6 from J; bases not matched to a gene: 7. CDR1 is ENHRY and CDR2 is SYGVKD in the germline V gene. This CDR3 has 15 residues. The CDR3, as DNA: TGTGCCATCAGTGAAGGGCAGGGGGCAAGTCAGCCCCAGCATTTT. The encoded protein is CAISEGQGASQPQHF.

The rearrangement uses TRBV24-1 and TRBJ2-1, with D unclear. The V and J ends lost 0 bases and 0 bases respectively, with 8 bases between them. This CDR3 contains 16 residues. CDR1 and CDR2 from the germline V gene are KGHDR and SFDVKD. CDR3 sequence: CATSDLQTASYNEQFF. CDR3 nucleotide sequence: TGTGCCACCAGTGATTTGCAAACGGCCTCCTACAATGAGCAGTTCTTC.

This clone was counted a few times. The chain links TRBV7-2 to TRBJ2-2; D unresolved. Germline assignment: CDR1 SGHTA and CDR2 FQGNSA. The CDR3 is made up of 13 amino acids. The V gene lost 2 bases and the J gene lost 3 bases, with 4 bases spanning the gap. The CDR3 spells CASSLQHTGELFF. CDR3 nucleotides: TGTGCCAGCAGCTTACAGCACACCGGGGAGCTGTTTTTT. Drawing the rest from reference TRBV7-2 and TRBJ2-2, the complete variable domain is GAGVSQSPSNKVTEKGKDVELRCDPISGHTALYWYRQSLGQGLEFLIYFQGNSAPDKSGLPSDRFSAERTGGSVSTLTIQRTQQEDSAVYLCASSLQHTGELFFGEGSRLTVL.

The V gene is TRBV7-2, the J gene TRBJ1-2; D perhaps matches TRBD1 (6 bases). V was clipped by 5 bases and J by 4 bases, with 14 bases between them. Germline CDR1 is SGHTA and CDR2 is FQGNSA. The CDR3 runs 14 residues. The CDR3 sequence is CASSRNRDAYGYTF. In DNA form, the CDR3 reads TGTGCCAGCAGCCGCAACAGGGACGCCTATGGCTACACCTTC.

The chain links TRBV5-8 to TRBJ2-3; TRBD1 agrees at 8 bases. This CDR3 has 17 residues. Trimming cost V 3 bases and J 6 bases; bases outside gene matches: 15. Germline V gives CDR1 SGHTS, CDR2 YDEGEE. In DNA, the CDR3 is TGTGCCAGCAGCTCGGCGAGTGGACAGGGATATCGGGATACGCAGTATTTT. Translating it yields CASSSASGQGYRDTQYF.

The genes are TRBV2 and TRBJ1-1; D is possibly TRBD1 (5 bases). Looked up from germline, CDR1 is SNHLY and CDR2 is FYNNEI. The CDR3 runs to 16 residues. V was clipped by 6 bases and J by 1 base, with 18 bases between them. The CDR3 bases are TGTGCCAGCAGGCGCGAACCGGGACGGGCGAACACTGAAGCTTTCTTT. It yields the protein CASRREPGRANTEAFF.

The chain couples TRBV24-1 to TRBJ2-1, with TRBD1 identical over 10 bases. Germline lookup yields CDR1 KGHDR and CDR2 SFDVKD. V shed 0 bases, J shed 5 bases, and the junction held 3 bases outside the gene matches. The CDR3 covers 16 residues. The CDR3 nucleotides are TGTGCCACCAGTGATTTGGGACAGGGGGGAAACAATGAGCAGTTCTTC. Translated: CATSDLGQGGNNEQFF.

This sequence joins TRBV6-4 and TRBJ1-2; D is perhaps TRBD1 (6 bases). This CDR3 comprises 14 residues. Germline V CDR1 and CDR2: MRHNA, SNTAGT. Trimming shortened V by 3 bases and J by 8 bases, and 16 bases separated the two germline ends. This CDR3 reads CASSDLQGEGGYTF. The CDR3 region has the DNA TGTGCCAGCAGTGATCTACAGGGTGAAGGCGGCTACACCTTC.

J is TRBJ1-5 and V is TRBV2; weak D call: TRBD1 (5 bases). V dropped 0 bases and J dropped 4 bases, with 10 bases sitting between them. This CDR3 comprises 15 residues. CDR1 SNHLY and CDR2 FYNNEI come from the germline V gene. The CDR3 nucleotides are TGTGCCAGCAGTGAAGCGCCCAGGGTAAATCAGCCCCAGCATTTT. Protein: CASSEAPRVNQPQHF.

The chain has TRBV11-2 and TRBJ1-2; 8 bases align to TRBD1. Germline assignment: CDR1 SGHAT and CDR2 FQNNGV. V was pared by 0 bases and J by 4 bases, with 7 bases of the junction left unmatched. CDR3 length equals 16 residues. CDR3 in DNA: TGTGCCAGCAGCTTAGACAGGGGGCGCGGGATCTATGGCTACACCTTC. This encodes CASSLDRGRGIYGYTF.

This clone has a single count. The chain combines TRBV24-1 with TRBJ2-5, with D perhaps TRBD2 (6 bases). V was trimmed by 3 bases and J by 5 bases, leaving 12 bases between them. Germline values: CDR1 KGHDR, CDR2 SFDVKD. This CDR3 contains 14 residues. In DNA, the CDR3 is TGTGCCACCAGTGATGTGGGAGGCCGGGAGACCCAGTACTTC. Its translation: CATSDVGGRETQYF.

This clone has just one count. The chain recombines TRBV4-1 with TRBJ2-5; the match to TRBD1 covers 7 bases. The CDR3 totals 17 residues. Trimming at V came to 5 bases and at J to 4 bases, leaving 16 bases not matched to a gene. Germline V gene data show CDR1 as MGHRA and CDR2 as YSYEKL. CDR3 bases: TGCGCCAGCAGCTCAGGAGGCGGTAGGGGGCCGTTAGAGACCCAGTACTTC. It specifies CASSSGGGRGPLETQYF.

This clone was seen more than once but under ten times. The rearrangement joins TRBV10-3 to TRBJ2-2; D remains unclear. The germline V and J ends were trimmed by 5 bases and 6 bases, with 7 bases remaining between them. Germline CDR1 and CDR2: ENHRY and SYGVKD. The CDR3 is 12 residues long. CDR3 residues: CAISQLAGELFF. In nucleotides, the CDR3 is TGTGCCATCAGTCAGTTGGCCGGGGAGCTGTTTTTT.

This chain joins TRBV11-1 and TRBJ2-7; unclear D gene. The CDR3 length is 14 residues. V lost 3 bases, J lost 5 bases, and 14 bases lay in between. Germline lookup yields CDR1 SGHAT and CDR2 FQDESV (reference sequence). CDR3: CASSFYKGLDEQYF. DNA for the CDR3: TGTGCCAGCAGCTTCTATAAGGGTCTCGACGAGCAGTACTTC.

This chain uses TRBV5-6 with TRBJ2-1; TRBD2 aligns across 13 bases. Trimming removed 3 bases from V and 5 bases from J; junction bases left unmatched: 8. Germline values: CDR1 SGHDT, CDR2 YYEEEE. The CDR3 contains 17 residues. The DNA of the CDR3 is TGTGCCAGCAGCTCGGGACTAGCGGGAATGGTCCACAATGAGCAGTTCTTC. Protein product: CASSSGLAGMVHNEQFF.

This clone occurred once. The chain has TRBV7-8 and TRBJ2-6; 10 bases match TRBD2. V trimming: 1 base; J trimming: 2 bases; junction bases outside the gene matches: 5. CDR1 and CDR2 (germline): SGHVS, FQNEAQ. CDR3 length: 18 amino acids. CDR3: CASSLEGSGRAGANVLTF. In nucleotides, the CDR3 is TGTGCCAGCAGCTTAGAGGGGAGCGGGAGGGCTGGGGCCAACGTCCTGACTTTC.

The rearrangement uses TRBV24-1 and TRBJ1-6; TRBD1 matches 7 bases. Germline trimming cut 4 bases from V and 7 bases from J; bases unmatched to any gene: 6. The germline V gene has CDR1 KGHDR and CDR2 SFDVKD. The CDR3 is 15 amino acids. The CDR3 loop reads CATSDSGTVNSPLHF. The CDR3 DNA reads as TGTGCCACCAGTGACTCCGGGACAGTGAATTCACCCCTCCACTTT.

V usage is TRBV9 and J usage is TRBJ2-5; D unclear. Germline V gene sequence: CDR1 SGDLS, CDR2 YYNGEE. V was pared by 0 bases and J by 5 bases, with 11 bases between. This CDR3 has 14 amino acids. The CDR3 nucleotides read TGTGCCAGCAGCGTAGGTCCACGGCCCGAGACCCAGTACTTC. This sequence encodes CASSVGPRPETQYF.

The chain combines TRBV7-9 with TRBJ2-1; 9 positions match TRBD1. The CDR3 spans 13 residues. J lost 8 bases, V lost 5 bases, and 4 bases had no gene match. Germline V lookup: CDR1 SEHNR, CDR2 FQNEAQ (reference sequence). CDR3 in DNA: TGTGCCAGCAGCCGGGACAGGGTGGATGAGCAGTTCTTC. Its protein is CASSRDRVDEQFF.

The gene calls are TRBV3-1 (or the pseudogene TRBV3-2) and TRBJ1-2; 9 bases match TRBD1. The ends lost 6 bases at V and 6 bases at J; junction bases unmatched: 2. In germline, CDR1 is LGHDT, CDR2 YNNKEL (reference sequence). The CDR3 consists of 12 residues. The CDR3 loop is CASSWTGDGYTF. As DNA, the CDR3 is TGTGCCAGCAGTTGGACAGGGGATGGCTACACCTTC.

This chain links TRBV9 with TRBJ2-7; D not certain. V lost 0 bases to trimming and J lost 3 bases, with 19 bases between them. Germline V lookup: CDR1 SGDLS, CDR2 YYNGEE. The length of the CDR3 is 17 residues. The CDR3 region is CASSVAIPGRGNYEQYF. The DNA of the CDR3 is TGTGCCAGCAGCGTAGCAATCCCAGGTCGAGGTAACTACGAGCAGTACTTC.